This TCR beta chain was identified in a study of Graves' ophthalmopathy and Graves' hyperthyroidism. Study-wide context: Researchers obtained peripheral blood at initial diagnosis, before any treatment had begun.

Findings and limits, study-wide: Clonotypes were expanded in thyroid at above 0.001 frequency, and most also appeared in blood. With approximately 90% sensitivity and 75% to 84% specificity, a 13-signature model separated ophthalmopathy from stable hyperthyroidism.

Looked up from germline, CDR1 is LGHNA and CDR2 is YSLEER. This CDR3 contains 13 residues. The V end lost 4 bases, the J end lost 9 bases, and 10 bases lay between the germline ends. Scientists amplified the TCR beta CDR3 regions from RNA transcripts. An opening RT-PCR round employed HTBI primers and preceded a second-round multiplex PCR. Via MiXCR, TCRdb re-called the multiplex PCR reads, giving one row per CDR3 protein. The sample shows about 400,000 distinct CDR3 sequences, about a sixth of them seen only once. This clonotype has ten or more counts. Its antigen is still unknown. In this cohort, patients with other autoimmune diseases, uncontrolled infections, pregnancy or lactation were excluded.

This rearrangement joins TRBV4-3 to TRBJ1-6; D not resolved. Material for sequencing was peripheral blood. The TCR was taken from a woman between 18 and 30 years old with Graves' ophthalmopathy. The CDR3 here is CASSLGRGSPLHF. The CDR3 region has the DNA TGCGCCAGCAGCCTGGGAAGAGGTTCACCCCTCCACTTT.